This T cell receptor beta chain comes out of a study of shared clonotypes between healthy human individuals. Germline V gene sequence: CDR1 LNHDA, CDR2 SQIVND (reference sequence). The CDR3 consists of 12 residues. Trimming took 7 bases from V and 8 from J; bases not matched to a gene: 7. The study separated CD4+ cells into CD45RA+ naive and CD45RA-negative memory subsets. Study-level points and caveats: Researchers sampled blood only, noting tissue repertoires likely differ. Sequencing depth was expected to influence donor clonotype sharing.

Clones were sequenced by immunoSEQ multiplex PCR, and TCRdb holds only the in-frame ones, with some missing. Here the sample spans 550,000 to 850,000 clones, 74% being singletons. Notes on this clone: The target antigen is unknown.

The origin of this receptor is a woman in her 30s in good health. V is TRBV19 and J is TRBJ1-1, with 7 positions matching TRBD1. Sequencing was performed on memory CD4+ T cells sorted from blood. The sample's subset: CD45RA-negative fraction. The CDR3 sequence: CASTWTGIEAFF. The DNA for the CDR3 is TGTGCCAGTACCTGGACAGGAATAGAAGCTTTCTTT.